The next 14 T cell receptor beta chains were all read from a single sample in a study of early T cells in non-severe SARS-CoV-2 infection (dated by TCRdb to about 2021). The receptor library was made with 5' RACE. Sequencer: NextSeq 500. In-frame beta chains were kept once TCRdb had trimmed the public reads at Q25 with fastp and called clones with MiXCR. One record per CDR3 amino acid sequence lists the most common genes and DNA. Within this sample are around 40,000 distinct CDR3 sequences, with under 7% of them counted one time only. The ten largest clones take up about 25% of the sample. This sample comprised whole blood, obtained at baseline. All receptors come from an adult who was a healthcare worker with PCR-confirmed SARS-CoV-2 infection or an uninfected control (not recorded which).

This clonotype was found many times. CDR3 sequence: CASSRDSGTFSYEQYF. In DNA form, the CDR3 reads TGTGCCAGCAGCCGGGATAGCGGGACGTTCTCCTACGAGCAGTACTTC. The chain is built from TRBV11-2 and TRBJ2-7; TRBD2 aligns across 8 bases. J lost 0 bases, V lost 5 bases, and 9 bases had no gene match. CDR3 size: 16 residues. From germline, CDR1 is SGHAT and CDR2 FQNNGV.

The chain has TRBV7-2 and TRBJ1-1; D is uncertain. Trimming stripped 6 bases from V and 10 bases from J, with 15 bases between. The length of the CDR3 is 12 residues. CDR1 and CDR2 from the germline V gene are SGHTA and FQGNSA. CDR3 coding DNA: TGTGCCAGCAGTGGAGTGGAGTCGTCAGCTTTCTTT. Its translation is CASSGVESSAFF.

The rearrangement joins TRBV6-6 to TRBJ2-3, with TRBD1 matching over 12 bases. This CDR3 is built from 16 residues. Trimming at V came to 5 bases and at J to 2 bases, leaving 5 bases not matched to a gene. Germline V gene sequence: CDR1 MNHNY, CDR2 SVGAGI (reference sequence). The CDR3 spells CASSQGQGAATDTQYF. The CDR3 DNA sequence: TGTGCCAGCAGTCAGGGACAGGGGGCAGCCACAGATACGCAGTATTTT.

The sample holds many counts of this clonotype. The chain carries TRBV29-1 and TRBJ2-1; D uncertain. V was shortened by 5 bases and J by 9 bases, with 17 bases between the two germline ends. The CDR3 is 13 residues long. Per germline, CDR1 SQVTM and CDR2 ANQGSEA. In DNA form, the CDR3 reads TGCAGCGTTTTGTGGGGTCCCGACACTGAGCAGTTCTTC. It specifies CSVLWGPDTEQFF.

In this sample, this clonotype turned up a few times. A junction boundary mismatches the germline segment, possibly from a read error. The V and J genes are TRBV11-2 and TRBJ2-7; D uncertain. Germline V gives CDR1 SGHAT, CDR2 FQNNGV. The CDR3 loop spans 13 amino acids. CDR3: CASSLLYSSEQYF. In nucleotides, the CDR3 is TGTGCCAGCAGCTTGTTATACTCCTCCGAGCAGTACTTC.

The J gene is TRBJ2-3, the V gene TRBV19; 8 nucleotides line up with TRBD2. Trimming took 0 bases from V and 4 from J; bases not matched to a gene: 3. CDR1 and CDR2 (germline): LNHDA, SQIVND (reference sequence). This CDR3 comprises 15 residues. The CDR3 is CASSIDQRESDTQYF. Written as DNA, the CDR3 is TGTGCCAGTAGTATAGACCAGCGGGAGTCAGATACGCAGTATTTT.

This clonotype appeared a few times. V gene TRBV29-1 combines with J gene TRBJ2-1, with TRBD2 identical over 7 bases. CDR3 length: 14 residues. With 7 bases clipped from V and 2 bases from J, the junction kept 8 bases outside the gene matches. Germline assignment: CDR1 SQVTM and CDR2 ANQGSEA. The CDR3 nucleotides are TGCAGCGCGCTCCCTAGCGGAGCCTACAATGAGCAGTTCTTC. Protein sequence: CSALPSGAYNEQFF.

The chain employs TRBV12-3 or TRBV12-4 and TRBJ2-3, with D hard to call. CDR3 size: 14 residues. V was cut by 2 bases and J by 1 base, with 7 bases left in between. CDR3 nucleotides: TGTGCCAGCAGTTTAAGGGATGGCACAGATACGCAGTATTTT. This encodes CASSLRDGTDTQYF.

There are a few counts of this clonotype. This chain links TRBV28 with TRBJ2-4, with unresolved D. V lost 3 bases to trimming and J lost 0 bases, with 12 bases between them. Germline assignment: CDR1 MDHEN and CDR2 SYDVKM. The CDR3 spans 16 residues. The CDR3 nucleotides read TGTGCCAGCAGTTTCGAGGCCAGACTAGCCAAAAACATTCAGTACTTC. This gives the protein CASSFEARLAKNIQYF.

This clonotype occurred a few times. The chain recombines TRBV7-2 with TRBJ2-7, with no clear D. V was pared by 5 bases and J by 2 bases, with 7 bases between. Germline CDR1 and CDR2: SGHTA and FQGNSA. The CDR3 runs to 12 residues. This CDR3 is CASSPPAYEQYF. CDR3 DNA: TGTGCCAGCAGCCCGCCCGCCTACGAGCAGTACTTC.

This clonotype showed up many times. J is TRBJ1-1 and V is TRBV9; tentative D call: TRBD1 (6 bases). The CDR3 has 13 amino acids. With 4 bases removed from V and 3 bases from J, the gap between germline ends came to 10 bases. The V gene's germline CDR1 is SGDLS and CDR2 YYNGEE. CDR3 nucleotides: TGTGCCAGCAGCCCGAGACAGGACACTGAAGCTTTCTTT. The encoded protein is CASSPRQDTEAFF.

This CDR3 is CSARVGSGYEQYF. CDR3 bases: TGCAGTGCTAGAGTGGGGAGTGGCTACGAGCAGTACTTC. This chain connects TRBV20-1 to TRBJ2-7; possible D gene TRBD2, 5 bases. The germline CDR1 and CDR2 sequences are DFQATT and SNEGSKA (reference sequence). There are 13 residues in the CDR3. V gave up 1 base and J gave up 3 bases, with 10 bases separating them.

The V call is TRBV11-2, the J call TRBJ2-3, with D possibly TRBD2 on 5 matching bases. Germline CDR1 and CDR2: SGHAT and FQNNGV. This CDR3 is 13 amino acids long. Trimming removed 11 bases from V and 7 bases from J, with 19 bases in between. CDR3 nucleotides: TGTGCCTCCCGGGCTAGCTCGGGTCATACGCAGTATTTT. Translating it yields CASRASSGHTQYF. The full variable domain, completed using reference TRBV11-2 and TRBJ2-3, is EAGVAQSPRYKIIEKRQSVAFWCNPISGHATLYWYQQILGQGPKLLIQFQNNGVVDDSQLPKDRFSAERLKGVDSTLKIQPAKLEDSAVYLCASRASSGHTQYFGPGTRLTVL.

By its share, this clonotype is medium-sized. The chain employs TRBV29-1 and TRBJ2-7; D possibly corresponds to TRBD1 (6 bases). Trimming stripped 7 bases from V and 6 bases from J, with 13 bases between. This CDR3 contains 11 residues. Per germline, CDR1 SQVTM and CDR2 ANQGSEA. The CDR3 is CSGETGLEQYF. The CDR3 nucleotides read TGCAGCGGGGAGACAGGACTCGAGCAGTACTTC.